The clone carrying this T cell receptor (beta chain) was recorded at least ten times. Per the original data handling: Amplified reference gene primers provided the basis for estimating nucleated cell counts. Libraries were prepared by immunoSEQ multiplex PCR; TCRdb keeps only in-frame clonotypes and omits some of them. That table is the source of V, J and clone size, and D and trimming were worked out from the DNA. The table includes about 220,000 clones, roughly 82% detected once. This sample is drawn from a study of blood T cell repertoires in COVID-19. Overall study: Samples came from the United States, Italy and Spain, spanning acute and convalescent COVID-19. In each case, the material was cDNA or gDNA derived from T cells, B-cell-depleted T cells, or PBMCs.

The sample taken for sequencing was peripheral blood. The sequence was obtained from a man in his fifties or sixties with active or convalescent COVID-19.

CDR3 sequence: CATSPRADYNEQFF. The CDR3, as DNA: TGTGCCACGTCACCGCGGGCAGATTACAATGAGCAGTTCTTC. The chain has TRBV15 and TRBJ2-1, with D perhaps matching TRBD2 (5 bases). The CDR3 is 14 amino acids. V shed 9 bases and J shed 4 bases, with 16 bases lying between them. Per germline, CDR1 LNHNV and CDR2 YYDKDF (reference sequence).